This TCR beta chain was retrieved from a study of CD8 T cells in ankylosing spondylitis. Only a few counts were recorded for this clonotype. Its matching antigen is unknown. TCRdb itself ran the 5' RACE reads through MiXCR, one entry per CDR3 protein. The table lists hundreds of thousands of distinct CDR3 sequences, 20% to 30% of them singletons. The CDR3 is made up of 13 amino acids. Looked up from germline, CDR1 is SNHLY and CDR2 is FYNNEI. V lost 8 bases to trimming and J lost 0 bases, with 5 bases between them. Points from the study as a whole: Blood of patients with ankylosing spondylitis appeared to be characterized by a TCR beta motif of several highly homologous variants. Researchers report that disease-linked clones proved CD8+ and relatively rare in peripheral blood.

The rearrangement joins TRBV2 to TRBJ2-6; D gene unclear. The sequence was collected from a male donor with ankylosing spondylitis. The sequenced material came from blood, either unsorted or a sorted T cell fraction (not recorded which). The CDR3 region has the DNA TGTGCCAGCGTCTCCTCTGGGGCCAACGTCCTGACTTTC. Protein product: CASVSSGANVLTF.